The clone carrying this T cell receptor beta chain was seen many times. Its antigen is not identified. This sample was taken from a study of shared clonotypes between healthy human individuals. Turning to the study itself: For every donor, three CD4 naive, three CD4 memory, two CD8 naive and one CD8 memory plates were used.

The data were produced by immunoSEQ multiplex PCR, yet TCRdb's version contains in-frame clones alone and is incomplete. The sample has over a million clones; 75% to 80% are singletons. Study-wide results and limits: Depth was large, yet rarefaction showed that sorted-subset sequencing was incomplete. Measured sharing among donors was expected to vary with sequencing depth.

This CDR3 has 16 amino acids. Unmatched junction bases numbered 4, after V lost 3 bases and J lost 3 bases. Per the germline V gene, CDR1 is MGHRA and CDR2 is YSYEKL. The sequence came from a man younger than 35 in good health. Some clones in this sample may be carry-over from other donors' samples. Sequencing was performed on memory CD4+ T cells from PBMCs. Subset indicated: CD45RA-negative fraction. The genes are TRBV4-1 and TRBJ2-3, with 12 positions matching TRBD1. The DNA for the CDR3 is TGCGCCAGCAGCCAGCCGGGACAGGGGGCTACAGATACGCAGTATTTT. Translation gives CASSQPGQGATDTQYF.